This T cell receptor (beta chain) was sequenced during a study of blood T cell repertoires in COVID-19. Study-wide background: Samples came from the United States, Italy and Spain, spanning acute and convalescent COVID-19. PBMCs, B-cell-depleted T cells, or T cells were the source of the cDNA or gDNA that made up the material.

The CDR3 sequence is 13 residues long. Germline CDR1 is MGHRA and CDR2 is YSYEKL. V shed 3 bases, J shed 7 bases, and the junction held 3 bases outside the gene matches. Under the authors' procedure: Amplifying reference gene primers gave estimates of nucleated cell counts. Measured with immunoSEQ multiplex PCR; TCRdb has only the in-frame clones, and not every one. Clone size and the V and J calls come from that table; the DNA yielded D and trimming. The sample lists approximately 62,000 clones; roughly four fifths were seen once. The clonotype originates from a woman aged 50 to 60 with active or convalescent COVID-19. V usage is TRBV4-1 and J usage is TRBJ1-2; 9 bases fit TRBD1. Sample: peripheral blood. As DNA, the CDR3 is TGCGCCAGCAGCCAGGGACAGGGACTTGGCTACACCTTC. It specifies CASSQGQGLGYTF.